This T cell receptor beta chain was observed in a study of cytomegalovirus exposure and HLA in healthy donors. The PCR employed 60 Vbeta primers together with 13 Jbeta primers. Libraries were prepared by immunoSEQ multiplex PCR; TCRdb keeps only in-frame clonotypes and omits some of them. The sample has over 150,000 clones, 71% seen once. Turning to this clone: Its specificity is unknown.

CDR3 length: 15 amino acids. V was shortened by 0 bases and J by 0 bases, with 6 bases between the two germline ends. Germline-derived CDR1 and CDR2 are LGHNA and YSLEER. Study findings and constraints: Several of the most significant clusters were apparently associated with common viral pathogens in a later analysis. TRBV6-2, TRBV6-3 and some other V segments were excluded as indistinguishable. Cytomegalovirus association was assigned to about 180 TCR beta chains.

This chain links TRBV4-3 with TRBJ1-5; D remains ambiguous. The sample was PBMCs. The TCR comes from a woman in her twenties or thirties in good health and CMV-seronegative. This CDR3 is CASSQERSSNQPQHF. The CDR3 coding sequence is TGCGCCAGCAGCCAAGAGCGGAGTAGCAATCAGCCCCAGCATTTT.